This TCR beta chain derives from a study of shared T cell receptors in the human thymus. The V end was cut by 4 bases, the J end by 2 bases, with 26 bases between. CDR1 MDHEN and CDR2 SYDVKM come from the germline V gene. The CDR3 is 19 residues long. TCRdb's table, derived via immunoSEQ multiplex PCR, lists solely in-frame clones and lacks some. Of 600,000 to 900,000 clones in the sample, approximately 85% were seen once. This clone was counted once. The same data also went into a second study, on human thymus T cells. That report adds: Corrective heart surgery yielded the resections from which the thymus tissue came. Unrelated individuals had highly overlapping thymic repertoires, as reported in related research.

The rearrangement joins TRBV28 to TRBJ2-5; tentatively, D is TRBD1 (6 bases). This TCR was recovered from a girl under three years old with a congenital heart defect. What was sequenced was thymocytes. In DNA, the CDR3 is TGTGCCAGCAGTTACTTGCGAATACCCAGGGGCACAACGCAAGAGACCCAGTACTTC. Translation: CASSYLRIPRGTTQETQYF.